These 29 T cell receptor beta chains were all obtained from the same sample, sequenced in a study of blood T cell repertoires in COVID-19 (TCRdb year 2020). Libraries were prepared through the immunoSEQ multiplex PCR assay. Sourced from immuneACCESS, this table was stored by TCRdb with only in-frame sequences that have V and J called. A share of the clones is absent; for the studies checked, an unresolved V gene accounts for under half, and the remainder has no known explanation. For this sample the table gives around 19,000 clones, of which just under 90% were detected only once. Jointly, the top ten make up approximately 10% of the sample. The sample taken for sequencing was peripheral blood. The receptors were sampled from a human donor in a cohort sampled during active COVID-19.

The chain couples TRBV28 to TRBJ2-3; D possibly corresponds to TRBD2 (5 bases). In germline, CDR1 is MDHEN, CDR2 SYDVKM. The CDR3 spans 18 residues. V lost 4 bases to trimming and J lost 3 bases, with 23 bases between them. The CDR3 DNA follows: TGTGCCAGCAGTTCCCCCCCCAGCGGTCTCAGGATAACAGATACGCAGTATTTT. Translated, it gives CASSSPPSGLRITDTQYF.

The chain's CDR3 is CASRRPQGGNQPQHF. DNA of the CDR3: TGTGCCAGCAGGCGGCCACAGGGAGGCAATCAGCCCCAGCATTTT. The chain is built from TRBV28 and TRBJ1-5, with D possibly TRBD1 on 6 matching bases. Germline values: CDR1 MDHEN, CDR2 SYDVKM. The CDR3 runs to 15 residues. Trimming took off 6 bases at V and 2 bases at J, with 14 bases between the two ends.

V is TRBV30 and J is TRBJ2-3; TRBD2 agrees at 12 bases. From germline, CDR1 is GTSNPN and CDR2 SVGIG (reference sequence). The CDR3 runs to 20 residues. The V and J ends lost 1 base and 3 bases, in that order; junction bases with no gene match: 17. Here the CDR3 reads CAWSGTRTSGTSRGTDTQYF. DNA for the CDR3: TGTGCCTGGAGTGGAACTAGGACTAGCGGGACCTCCCGAGGAACAGATACGCAGTATTTT.

The gene calls are TRBV9 and TRBJ2-5; D uncertain. The germline CDR1 and CDR2 sequences are SGDLS and YYNGEE. V was clipped by 0 bases and J by 2 bases, with 8 bases between them. This CDR3 is built from 14 residues. This CDR3 reads CASSVGAAQETQYF. The DNA for the CDR3 is TGTGCCAGCAGCGTAGGGGCAGCTCAAGAGACCCAGTACTTC.

The CDR3 loop reads CASSLAGGSLTDTQYF. CDR3 bases: TGCGCCAGCAGCTTGGCCGGTGGGAGTCTCACAGATACGCAGTATTTT. The V gene is TRBV5-1, the J gene TRBJ2-3, with a tentative D call TRBD2 (5 bases). CDR1 is SGHRS, CDR2 YFSETQ, per germline. The CDR3 has 16 amino acids. Between the trimmed V and J ends, which lost 0 bases and 2 bases, there was a span of 13 bases.

V usage is TRBV11-2 and J usage is TRBJ1-1; D might be TRBD1 (5 bases). The V and J ends lost 1 base and 3 bases respectively, with 9 bases between them. In germline, CDR1 is SGHAT, CDR2 FQNNGV. This CDR3 contains 14 residues. The CDR3 region is CASSLGQGDTEAFF. CDR3 nucleotides: TGTGCCAGCAGCTTAGGGCAGGGTGACACTGAAGCTTTCTTT.

V gene TRBV27 combines with J gene TRBJ2-5, with TRBD2 matching 13 bases. Trimming cost V 2 bases and J 5 bases; bases outside gene matches: 8. CDR3 length: 17 residues. Germline-derived CDR1 and CDR2 are MNHEY and SMNVEV (reference sequence). CDR3 amino acids: CASSLITSGRAGETQYF. CDR3 DNA sequence: TGTGCCAGCAGTTTAATAACTAGCGGGAGGGCGGGTGAGACCCAGTACTTC.

J is TRBJ1-3 and V is TRBV28, with 7 nucleotides matching TRBD1. This CDR3 region has 17 residues. V lost 5 bases to trimming and J lost 4 bases; unmatched junction nucleotides: 14. Germline assignment: CDR1 MDHEN and CDR2 SYDVKM. The CDR3 DNA is TGTGCCAGCAGTACTGGTCCAGGGGGAATATCCGGAAACACCATATATTTT. It specifies CASSTGPGGISGNTIYF.

The gene calls are TRBV7-8 and TRBJ1-2, with D unclear. The V and J ends lost 5 bases and 5 bases respectively, with 12 bases between them. CDR3 length: 13 amino acids. CDR1 and CDR2 (germline): SGHVS, FQNEAQ. CDR3 DNA: TGTGCCAGCAGCGCTCCCGGGTGGTATGGCTACACCTTC. Protein: CASSAPGWYGYTF. Full variable domain (remainder filled in from reference TRBV7-8 and TRBJ1-2): GAGVSQSPRYKVAKRGQDVALRCDPISGHVSLFWYQQALGQGPEFLTYFQNEAQLDKSGLPSDRFFAERPEGSVSTLKIQRTQQEDSAVYLCASSAPGWYGYTFGSGTRLTVV.

A single count supports this clone. The chain uses TRBV19 and TRBJ2-5; D not resolved. The CDR3 totals 12 residues. V was clipped by 5 bases and J by 2 bases, with 6 bases between them. Germline CDR1 and CDR2: LNHDA and SQIVND (reference sequence). The chain's CDR3 is CASSDFQETQYF. Written as DNA, the CDR3 is TGTGCCAGTAGTGACTTTCAAGAGACCCAGTACTTC.

The chain has TRBV29-1 and TRBJ2-5, with D perhaps TRBD2 (5 bases). The germline V gene has CDR1 SQVTM and CDR2 ANQGSEA. The CDR3 consists of 11 residues. V was clipped by 6 bases and J by 4 bases, with 9 bases between them. DNA of the CDR3: TGCAGCGTAGGACTGGGAGAGACCCAGTACTTC. It yields the protein CSVGLGETQYF.

This rearrangement joins TRBV28 to TRBJ2-7, with 7 bases lining up with TRBD2. V shed 4 bases and J 0 bases; nucleotides not matched to a gene: 3. The CDR3 loop spans 14 amino acids. Germline lookup yields CDR1 MDHEN and CDR2 SYDVKM. CDR3 region: CASSSGGISYEQYF. For the CDR3, the DNA is TGTGCCAGCAGTTCGGGGGGAATCTCCTACGAGCAGTACTTC.

The chain employs TRBV28 and TRBJ2-7; tentatively, D is TRBD2 (6 bases). From germline, CDR1 is MDHEN and CDR2 SYDVKM. V was pared by 5 bases and J by 6 bases, with 14 bases between. The CDR3 has 13 amino acids. The CDR3 is CASSELGTREQYF. DNA of the CDR3: TGTGCCAGCAGTGAATTAGGGACTCGCGAGCAGTACTTC.

This chain connects TRBV2 to TRBJ1-4; D is unresolved. CDR3 length: 15 residues. Germline V lookup: CDR1 SNHLY, CDR2 FYNNEI. The V end lost 5 bases, the J end lost 8 bases, and 18 bases lay between the germline ends. CDR3 sequence (DNA): TGTGCCAGCAGTCCCGCCCCCACCGGGAGGGAAAAACTGTTTTTT. The encoded protein is CASSPAPTGREKLFF.

CDR3 loop: CASSLQGVDEKLFF. The CDR3 nucleotides read TGTGCCAGCAGTTTGCAGGGGGTGGATGAAAAACTGTTTTTT. V is TRBV6-2 or TRBV6-3 and J is TRBJ1-4; 7 positions match TRBD1. The ends lost 4 bases at V and 6 bases at J; junction bases unmatched: 5. The CDR3 length is 14 residues. CDR1 is MNHEY, CDR2 SVGEGT, per germline.

V is TRBV7-8 and J is TRBJ2-5, with D unresolved. Germline CDR1 reads SGHVS; CDR2 reads FQNEAQ. This CDR3 region has 13 residues. The germline V and J ends were trimmed by 1 base and 2 bases, with 5 bases remaining between them. The CDR3 region has the DNA TGTGCCAGCAGCTTAGGGCAGCAAGAGACCCAGTACTTC. This encodes CASSLGQQETQYF.

The chain couples TRBV6-6 to TRBJ1-6; 9 positions agree with TRBD1. Per the germline V gene, CDR1 is MNHNY and CDR2 is SVGAGI (reference sequence). With 4 bases clipped from V and 7 bases from J, the junction kept 5 bases outside the gene matches. This CDR3 is built from 15 residues. CDR3 region: CASSFRQGGNSPLHF. The CDR3 DNA follows: TGTGCCAGCAGTTTCAGACAGGGGGGGAATTCACCCCTCCACTTT.

The chain employs TRBV28 and TRBJ2-1; 12 bases align to TRBD2. Per germline, CDR1 MDHEN and CDR2 SYDVKM. The CDR3 covers 15 residues. V shed 5 bases and J 6 bases; nucleotides not matched to a gene: 5. The DNA for the CDR3 is TGTGCCAGCAGTCGAACTAGCGGGAGGCCCAATGAGCAGTTCTTC. This gives the protein CASSRTSGRPNEQFF. The entire variable domain, with the rest obtained from reference TRBV28 and TRBJ2-1, is as follows: DVKVTQSSRYLVKRTGEKVFLECVQDMDHENMFWYRQDPGLGLRLIYFSYDVKMKEKGDIPEGYSVSREKKERFSLILESASTNQTSMYLCASSRTSGRPNEQFFGPGTRLTVL.

This clone has just one count. V and J are TRBV4-3 and TRBJ1-4; the D is unclear. This CDR3 is built from 16 residues. Germline CDR1 reads LGHNA; CDR2 reads YSLEER. V was shortened by 0 bases and J by 0 bases, with 8 bases between the two germline ends. Here the CDR3 reads CASSQEQTATNEKLFF. For the CDR3, the DNA is TGCGCCAGCAGCCAAGAACAGACCGCAACTAATGAAAAACTGTTTTTT.

The chain joins TRBV11-3 to TRBJ2-3, with D perhaps matching TRBD2 (6 bases). Deletions cut 4 bases from V and 3 bases from J, with 17 bases between. The CDR3 is made up of 16 amino acids. Germline V gives CDR1 SGHNT, CDR2 YENEEA. CDR3 DNA sequence: TGTGCCAGCAGCTCCCGCAATGAGGCGGGGACAGATACGCAGTATTTT. Its translation is CASSSRNEAGTDTQYF.

This chain uses TRBV4-1 with TRBJ1-2, with D unresolved. This CDR3 contains 21 residues. Germline values: CDR1 MGHRA, CDR2 YSYEKL. Trimming removed 0 bases from V and 5 bases from J, with 31 bases in between. This CDR3 is CASSQDPGPAGAEIRVYGYTF. The CDR3 DNA sequence: TGCGCCAGCAGCCAAGATCCCGGCCCTGCTGGCGCAGAGATACGGGTTTATGGCTACACCTTC.

The J gene is TRBJ2-7, the V gene TRBV3-1 (or the pseudogene TRBV3-2); 9 bases line up with TRBD1. Germline trimming cut 4 bases from V and 7 bases from J; bases unmatched to any gene: 8. The CDR3 sequence is 14 residues long. CDR1 is LGHDT, CDR2 YNNKEL, per germline (reference sequence). The CDR3 DNA follows: TGTGCCAGCAGCCGAGGGACAGGGATCGGAGAGCAGTACTTC. Its translation is CASSRGTGIGEQYF.

The chain uses TRBV7-2 and TRBJ1-1; 9 nucleotides line up with TRBD1. Germline V gene data show CDR1 as SGHTA and CDR2 as FQGNSA. The V segment lost 5 bases and the J segment 5 bases; nucleotides outside the gene matches: 6. This CDR3 region has 14 residues. The CDR3 region has the DNA TGTGCCAGCAGCCCAGACAGGGGGTTTACTGAAGCTTTCTTT. It yields the protein CASSPDRGFTEAFF. The whole variable domain, remainder taken from reference TRBV7-2 and TRBJ1-1, is GAGVSQSPSNKVTEKGKDVELRCDPISGHTALYWYRQSLGQGLEFLIYFQGNSAPDKSGLPSDRFSAERTGGSVSTLTIQRTQQEDSAVYLCASSPDRGFTEAFFGQGTRLTVV.

The chain joins TRBV27 to TRBJ2-7; 7 bases map to TRBD1. Germline V CDR1 and CDR2: MNHEY, SMNVEV (reference sequence). V lost 6 bases, J lost 1 base, and 9 bases stayed unmatched. The CDR3 is 15 amino acids. CDR3 nucleotide sequence: TGTGCCAGCAGCCCCTCGGGACAGCATTCCTACGAGCAGTACTTC. Its protein product is CASSPSGQHSYEQYF.

The chain employs TRBV28 and TRBJ2-1, with a weak D call TRBD2 (5 bases). The V gene's germline CDR1 is MDHEN and CDR2 SYDVKM. Trimming took off 8 bases at V and 1 base at J, with 12 bases between the two ends. CDR3 length: 14 residues. The CDR3 nucleotides read TGTGCCAGCCTCGGAGGTGGGTCCTACAATGAGCAGTTCTTC. As protein: CASLGGGSYNEQFF.

V and J are TRBV19 and TRBJ2-5; the D gene is possibly TRBD2 (6 bases). The CDR3 length is 14 residues. Trimming took off 1 base at V and 5 bases at J, with 11 bases between the two ends. Germline assignment: CDR1 LNHDA and CDR2 SQIVND (reference sequence). For the CDR3, the DNA is TGTGCCAGTAGTATAGGGGCGGGGTACGAGACCCAGTACTTC. The encoded protein is CASSIGAGYETQYF.

This clone appeared a single time. This rearrangement joins TRBV5-1 to TRBJ2-5; perhaps TRBD1 as D (6 bases). Germline lookup yields CDR1 SGHRS and CDR2 YFSETQ. CDR3 length: 13 amino acids. The germline V and J ends were trimmed by 0 bases and 5 bases, with 8 bases remaining between them. The CDR3 DNA reads as TGCGCCAGCAGCTTGGGAACAGGGGAGACCCAGTACTTC. It translates to CASSLGTGETQYF.

V usage is TRBV7-2 and J usage is TRBJ2-7; TRBD1 matches 7 bases. The germline gives CDR1 SGHTA, CDR2 FQGNSA. The CDR3 has 13 amino acids. V lost 3 bases and J lost 9; bases outside the gene matches: 8. DNA for the CDR3: TGTGCCAGCAGCTTTCGACAGGGAAATCCGCAGTACTTC. Its translation: CASSFRQGNPQYF.

CDR3 DNA sequence: TGTGCCAGCAGTTTCACAGGGAAACGCGTAGAGACCCAGTACTTC. Residues: CASSFTGKRVETQYF. J is TRBJ2-5 and V is TRBV6-2 or TRBV6-3; D possibly corresponds to TRBD1 (6 bases). This CDR3 is built from 15 residues. The germline V gene has CDR1 MNHEY and CDR2 SVGEGT. V was shortened by 4 bases and J by 4 bases, with 16 bases between the two germline ends.